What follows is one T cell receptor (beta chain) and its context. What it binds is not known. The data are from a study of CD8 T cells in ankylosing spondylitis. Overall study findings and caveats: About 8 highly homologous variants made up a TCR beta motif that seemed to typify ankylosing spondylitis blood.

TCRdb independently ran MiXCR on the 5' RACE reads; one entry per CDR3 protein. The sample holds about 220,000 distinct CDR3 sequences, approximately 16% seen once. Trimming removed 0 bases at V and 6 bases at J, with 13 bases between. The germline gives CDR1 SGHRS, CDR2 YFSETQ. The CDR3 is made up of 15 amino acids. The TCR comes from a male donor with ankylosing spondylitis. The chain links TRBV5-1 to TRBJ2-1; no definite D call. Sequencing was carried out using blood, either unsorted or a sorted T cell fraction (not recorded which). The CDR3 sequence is CASSLAESYFNEQFF. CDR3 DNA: TGCGCCAGCAGCTTGGCCGAGTCGTATTTCAATGAGCAGTTCTTC.